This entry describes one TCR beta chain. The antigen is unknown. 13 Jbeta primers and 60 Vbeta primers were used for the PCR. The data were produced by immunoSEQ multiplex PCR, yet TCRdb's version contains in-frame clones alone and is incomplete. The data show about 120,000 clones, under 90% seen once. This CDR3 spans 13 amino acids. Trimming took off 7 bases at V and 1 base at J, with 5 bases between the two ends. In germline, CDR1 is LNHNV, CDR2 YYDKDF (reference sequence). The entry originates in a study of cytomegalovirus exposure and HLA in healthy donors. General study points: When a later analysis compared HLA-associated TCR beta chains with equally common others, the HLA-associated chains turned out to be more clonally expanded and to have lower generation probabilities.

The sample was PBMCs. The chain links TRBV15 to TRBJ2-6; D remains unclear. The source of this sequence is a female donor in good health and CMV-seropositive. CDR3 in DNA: TGTGCCACCACCCCGTCTGGGGCCAACGTCCTGACTTTC. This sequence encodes CATTPSGANVLTF.